This T cell receptor (beta chain) was captured in a study of T cell responses to AZD1222 COVID-19 vaccine. Looking at the study overall: Recipients boosted at about 4 weeks or about 12 weeks are pooled.

Libraries were prepared by immunoSEQ multiplex PCR; TCRdb keeps only in-frame clonotypes and omits some of them. The sample yields approximately 160,000 clones, just over 90% seen once. Study-wide findings and caveats: In a largely white British group with more females than males, clonal diversity was possibly underestimated.

The trim removed 1 base at V and 6 bases at J, leaving 9 bases unmatched. CDR3 length: 15 residues. Per the germline V gene, CDR1 is SGHAT and CDR2 is FQNNGV. About this clone itself: Its matching antigen is unknown.

The chain couples TRBV11-2 to TRBJ2-7; 7 bases agree with TRBD2. The sequence was obtained from an adult in good health. Sequenced here: peripheral blood, sampled on day 0 of AZD1222 vaccination. CDR3 protein: CASSLGAPREAEQYF. CDR3 nucleotide sequence: TGTGCCAGCAGCTTAGGTGCGCCCCGGGAGGCCGAGCAGTACTTC. The full variable domain, its missing parts supplied by reference TRBV11-2 and TRBJ2-7, is EAGVAQSPRYKIIEKRQSVAFWCNPISGHATLYWYQQILGQGPKLLIQFQNNGVVDDSQLPKDRFSAERLKGVDSTLKIQPAKLEDSAVYLCASSLGAPREAEQYFGPGTRLTVT.